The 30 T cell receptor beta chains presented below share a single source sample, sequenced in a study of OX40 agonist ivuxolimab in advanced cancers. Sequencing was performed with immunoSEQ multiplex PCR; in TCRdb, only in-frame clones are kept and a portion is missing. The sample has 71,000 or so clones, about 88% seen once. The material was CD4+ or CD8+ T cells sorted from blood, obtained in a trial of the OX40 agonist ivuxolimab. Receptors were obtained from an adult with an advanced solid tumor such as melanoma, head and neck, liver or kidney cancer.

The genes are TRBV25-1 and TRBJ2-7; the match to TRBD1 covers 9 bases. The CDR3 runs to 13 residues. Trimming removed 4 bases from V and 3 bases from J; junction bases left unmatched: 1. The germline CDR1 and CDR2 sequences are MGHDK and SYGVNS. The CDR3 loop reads CASSGDRVYEQYF. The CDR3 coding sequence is TGTGCCAGCAGTGGGGACAGGGTCTACGAGCAGTACTTC.

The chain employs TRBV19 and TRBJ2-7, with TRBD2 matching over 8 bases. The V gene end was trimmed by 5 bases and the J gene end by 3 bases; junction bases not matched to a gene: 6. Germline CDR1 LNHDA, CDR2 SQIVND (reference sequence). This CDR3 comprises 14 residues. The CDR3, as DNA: TGTGCCAGTAGTTTGACTAGCGCGAACTACGAGCAGTACTTC. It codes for CASSLTSANYEQYF.

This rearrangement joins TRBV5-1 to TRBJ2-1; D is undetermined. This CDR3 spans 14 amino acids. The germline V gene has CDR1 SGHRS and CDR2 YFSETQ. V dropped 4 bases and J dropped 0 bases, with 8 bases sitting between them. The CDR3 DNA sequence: TGCGCCAGCAGCCCGCAGCCCTCCTACAATGAGCAGTTCTTC. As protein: CASSPQPSYNEQFF.

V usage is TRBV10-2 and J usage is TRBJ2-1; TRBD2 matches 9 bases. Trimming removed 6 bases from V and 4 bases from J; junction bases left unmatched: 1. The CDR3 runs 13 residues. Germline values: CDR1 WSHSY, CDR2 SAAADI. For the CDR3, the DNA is TGCGCCAGCAGGGCGGGAGGGTACAATGAGCAGTTCTTC. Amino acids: CASRAGGYNEQFF.

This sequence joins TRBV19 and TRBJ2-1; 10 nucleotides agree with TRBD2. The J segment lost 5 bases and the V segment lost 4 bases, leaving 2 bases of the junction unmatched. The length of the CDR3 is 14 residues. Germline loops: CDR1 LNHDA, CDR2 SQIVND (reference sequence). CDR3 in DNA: TGTGCCAGTAGTAGTAGCGGGAGGCACAATGAGCAGTTCTTC. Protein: CASSSSGRHNEQFF.

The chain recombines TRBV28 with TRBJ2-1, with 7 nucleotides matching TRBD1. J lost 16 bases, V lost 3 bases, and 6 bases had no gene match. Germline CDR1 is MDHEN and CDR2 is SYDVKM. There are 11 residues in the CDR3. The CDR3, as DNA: TGTGCCAGCAGTTTGGGCAGGGACAGATTCTTC. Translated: CASSLGRDRFF.

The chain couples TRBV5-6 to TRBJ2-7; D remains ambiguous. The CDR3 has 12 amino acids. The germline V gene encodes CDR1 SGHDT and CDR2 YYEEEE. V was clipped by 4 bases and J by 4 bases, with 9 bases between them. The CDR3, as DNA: TGTGCCAGCAGCCGAGACGGATACGAGCAGTACTTC. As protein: CASSRDGYEQYF.

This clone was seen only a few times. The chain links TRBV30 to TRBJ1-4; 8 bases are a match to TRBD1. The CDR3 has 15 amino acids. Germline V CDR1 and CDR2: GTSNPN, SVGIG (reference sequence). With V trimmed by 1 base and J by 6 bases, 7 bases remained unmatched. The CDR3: CAWSGGQASHEKLFF. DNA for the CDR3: TGTGCCTGGAGTGGGGGACAGGCGTCCCATGAAAAACTGTTTTTT. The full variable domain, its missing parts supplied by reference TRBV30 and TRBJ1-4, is SQTIHQWPATLVQPVGSPLSLECTVEGTSNPNLYWYRQAAGRGLQLLFYSVGIGQISSEVPQNLSASRPQDRQFILSSKKLLLSDSGFYLCAWSGGQASHEKLFFGSGTQLSVL.

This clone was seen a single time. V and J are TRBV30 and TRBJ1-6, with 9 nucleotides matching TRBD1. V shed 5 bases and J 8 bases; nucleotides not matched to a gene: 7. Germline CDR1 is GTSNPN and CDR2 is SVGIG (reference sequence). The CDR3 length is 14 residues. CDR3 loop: CAWGIQGAYSPLHF. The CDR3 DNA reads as TGTGCCTGGGGTATACAGGGGGCTTATTCACCCCTCCACTTT.

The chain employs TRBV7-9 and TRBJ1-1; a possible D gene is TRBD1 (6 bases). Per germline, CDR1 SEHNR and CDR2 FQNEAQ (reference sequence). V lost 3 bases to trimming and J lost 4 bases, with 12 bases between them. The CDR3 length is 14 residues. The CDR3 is CASSFAGARTEAFF. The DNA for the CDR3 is TGTGCCAGCAGCTTCGCAGGGGCGCGCACTGAAGCTTTCTTT.

CDR3 sequence reads: CASIRDRAMNTEAFF. CDR3 DNA: TGTGCCAGCATTCGGGACAGAGCAATGAACACTGAAGCTTTCTTT. V usage is TRBV27 and J usage is TRBJ1-1, with 7 bases identical to TRBD1. The CDR3 sequence is 15 residues long. CDR1 is MNHEY and CDR2 is SMNVEV in the germline V gene (reference sequence). The V segment lost 7 bases and the J segment 0 bases; nucleotides outside the gene matches: 8.

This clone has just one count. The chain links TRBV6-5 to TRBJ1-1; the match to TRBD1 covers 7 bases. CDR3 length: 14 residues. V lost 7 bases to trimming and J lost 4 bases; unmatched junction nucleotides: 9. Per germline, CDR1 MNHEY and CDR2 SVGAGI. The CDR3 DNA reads TGTGCCAGCACCGCGACAGGGAAGGGCACTGAAGCTTTCTTT. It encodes CASTATGKGTEAFF.

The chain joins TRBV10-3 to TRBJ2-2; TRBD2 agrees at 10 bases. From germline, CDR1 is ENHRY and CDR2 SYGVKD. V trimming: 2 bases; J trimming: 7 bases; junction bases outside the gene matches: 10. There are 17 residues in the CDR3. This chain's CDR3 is CAISERVSGRAGGELFF. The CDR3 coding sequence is TGTGCCATCAGTGAGCGGGTGAGCGGGAGGGCCGGCGGGGAGCTGTTTTTT.

The CDR3 spells CASSVPRLAGGTGELFF. As DNA, the CDR3 is TGTGCCAGCAGCGTTCCGAGGCTAGCGGGAGGCACCGGGGAGCTGTTTTTT. The chain links TRBV9 to TRBJ2-2, with 11 bases identical to TRBD2. Germline V gene sequence: CDR1 SGDLS, CDR2 YYNGEE. With V trimmed by 2 bases and J by 4 bases, 7 bases remained unmatched. This CDR3 contains 17 residues.

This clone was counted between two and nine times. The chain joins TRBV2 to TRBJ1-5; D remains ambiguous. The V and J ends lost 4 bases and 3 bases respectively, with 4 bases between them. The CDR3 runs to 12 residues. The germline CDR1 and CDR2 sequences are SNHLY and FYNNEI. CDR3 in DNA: TGTGCCAGCAGTGCCAACAATCAGCCCCAGCATTTT. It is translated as CASSANNQPQHF.

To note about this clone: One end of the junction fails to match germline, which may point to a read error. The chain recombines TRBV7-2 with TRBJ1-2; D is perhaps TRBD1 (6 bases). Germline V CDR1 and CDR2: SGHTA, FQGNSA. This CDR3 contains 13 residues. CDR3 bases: TGTGCCAGCAGGTTAGAACAGGGTGATGGCTACACCTTC. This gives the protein CASRLEQGDGYTF.

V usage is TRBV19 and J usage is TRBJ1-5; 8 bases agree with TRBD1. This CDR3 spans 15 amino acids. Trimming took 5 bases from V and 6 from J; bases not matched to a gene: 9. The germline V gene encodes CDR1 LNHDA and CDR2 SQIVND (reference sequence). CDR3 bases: TGTGCCAGTAGTCTCTCCAGGGGGCGGGGTCAGCCCCAGCATTTT. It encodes CASSLSRGRGQPQHF.

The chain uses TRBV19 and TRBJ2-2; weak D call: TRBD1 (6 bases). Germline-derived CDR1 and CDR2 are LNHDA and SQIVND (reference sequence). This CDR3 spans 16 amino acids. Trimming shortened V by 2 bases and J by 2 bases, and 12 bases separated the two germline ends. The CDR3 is CASSISTGVNTGELFF. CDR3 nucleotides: TGTGCCAGTAGTATATCGACAGGAGTAAACACCGGGGAGCTGTTTTTT.

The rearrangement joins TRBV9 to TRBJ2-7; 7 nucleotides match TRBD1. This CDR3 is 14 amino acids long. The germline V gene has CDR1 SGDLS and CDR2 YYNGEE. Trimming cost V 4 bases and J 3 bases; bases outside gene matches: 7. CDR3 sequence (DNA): TGTGCCAGCAGCCCGTCGACAGGGATCTACGAGCAGTACTTC. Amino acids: CASSPSTGIYEQYF. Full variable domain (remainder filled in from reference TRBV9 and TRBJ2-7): DSGVTQTPKHLITATGQRVTLRCSPRSGDLSVYWYQQSLDQGLQFLIQYYNGEERAKGNILERFSAQQFPDLHSELNLSSLELGDSALYFCASSPSTGIYEQYFGPGTRLTVT.

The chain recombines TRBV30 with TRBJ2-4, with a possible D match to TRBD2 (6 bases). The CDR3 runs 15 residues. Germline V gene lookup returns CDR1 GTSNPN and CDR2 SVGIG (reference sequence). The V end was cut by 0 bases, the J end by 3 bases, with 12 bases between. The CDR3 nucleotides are TGTGCCTGGAGTGTCGGGGGATTTAACAAAAACATTCAGTACTTC. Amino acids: CAWSVGGFNKNIQYF.

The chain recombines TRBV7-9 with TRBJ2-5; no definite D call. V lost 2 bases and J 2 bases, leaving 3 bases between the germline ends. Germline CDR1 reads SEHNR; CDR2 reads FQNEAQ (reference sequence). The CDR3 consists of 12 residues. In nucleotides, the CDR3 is TGTGCCAGCAGCTTAACTCAAGAGACCCAGTACTTC. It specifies CASSLTQETQYF.

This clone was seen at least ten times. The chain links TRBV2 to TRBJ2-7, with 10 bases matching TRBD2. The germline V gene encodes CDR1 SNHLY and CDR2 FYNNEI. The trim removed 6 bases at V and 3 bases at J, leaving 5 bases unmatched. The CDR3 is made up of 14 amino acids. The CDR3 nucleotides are TGTGCCAGCAGCGGACTAGCGGCAAACTACGAGCAGTACTTC. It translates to CASSGLAANYEQYF.

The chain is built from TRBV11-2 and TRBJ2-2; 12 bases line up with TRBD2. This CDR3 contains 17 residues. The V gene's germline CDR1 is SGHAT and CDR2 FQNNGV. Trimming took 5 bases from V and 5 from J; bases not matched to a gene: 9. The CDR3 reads CASSLKLAGGRTGELFF. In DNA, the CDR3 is TGTGCCAGCAGCCTAAAACTAGCGGGAGGTCGAACCGGGGAGCTGTTTTTT.

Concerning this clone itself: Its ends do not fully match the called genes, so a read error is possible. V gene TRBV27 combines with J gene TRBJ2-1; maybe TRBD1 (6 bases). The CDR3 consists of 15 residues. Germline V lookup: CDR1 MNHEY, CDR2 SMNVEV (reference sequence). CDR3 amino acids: CASSFSRDTYNEQFF. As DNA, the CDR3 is TGTGCAAGCAGTTTCTCTCGGGACACCTACAATGAGCAGTTCTTC.

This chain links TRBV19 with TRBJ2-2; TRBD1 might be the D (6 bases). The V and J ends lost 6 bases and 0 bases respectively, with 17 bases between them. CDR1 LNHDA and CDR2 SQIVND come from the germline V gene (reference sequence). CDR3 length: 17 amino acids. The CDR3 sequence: CASRDSTGRTNTGELFF. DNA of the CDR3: TGTGCCAGTAGAGATTCGACAGGTCGTACGAACACCGGGGAGCTGTTTTTT.

CDR3 sequence reads: CASSPPAYEQYF. The CDR3 DNA sequence: TGTGCCAGCTCACCACCAGCCTACGAGCAGTACTTC. The gene calls are TRBV18 and TRBJ2-7; D gene uncertain. Trimming took off 0 bases at V and 2 bases at J, with 2 bases between the two ends. The CDR3 is 12 residues long. The germline CDR1 and CDR2 sequences are KGHSH and LQKENI. The full variable domain, in which reference TRBV18 and TRBJ2-7 provide the parts outside the CDR3, is NAGVMQNPRHLVRRRGQEARLRCSPMKGHSHVYWYRQLPEEGLKFMVYLQKENIIDESGMPKERFSAEFPKEGPSILRIQQVVRGDSAAYFCASSPPAYEQYFGPGTRLTVT.

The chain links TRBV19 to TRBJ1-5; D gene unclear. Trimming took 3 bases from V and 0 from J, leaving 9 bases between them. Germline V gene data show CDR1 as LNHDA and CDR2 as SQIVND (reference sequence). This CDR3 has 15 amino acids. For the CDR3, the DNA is TGTGCCAGTAGTATCCAGCCGCATAGCAATCAGCCCCAGCATTTT. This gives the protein CASSIQPHSNQPQHF.

The CDR3: CASSAVTGERSNEQFF. The CDR3 DNA follows: TGCGCCAGCAGCGCTGTTACGGGAGAGAGGAGTAATGAGCAGTTCTTC. The chain carries TRBV4-3 and TRBJ2-1; tentatively, D is TRBD2 (6 bases). CDR3 size: 16 residues. Germline CDR1 is LGHNA and CDR2 is YSLEER. Trimming shortened V by 5 bases and J by 7 bases, and 21 bases separated the two germline ends.

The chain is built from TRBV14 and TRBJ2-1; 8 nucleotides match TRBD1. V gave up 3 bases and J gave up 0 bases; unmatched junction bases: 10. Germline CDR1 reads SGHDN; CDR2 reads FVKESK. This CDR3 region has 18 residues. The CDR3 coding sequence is TGTGCCAGCAGCCAGGGCCAGGGGGCTGCCAGCTCCTACAATGAGCAGTTCTTC. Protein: CASSQGQGAASSYNEQFF. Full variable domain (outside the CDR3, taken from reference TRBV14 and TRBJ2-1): EAGVTQFPSHSVIEKGQTVTLRCDPISGHDNLYWYRRVMGKEIKFLLHFVKESKQDESGMPNNRFLAERTGGTYSTLKVQPAELEDSGVYFCASSQGQGAASSYNEQFFGPGTRLTVL.

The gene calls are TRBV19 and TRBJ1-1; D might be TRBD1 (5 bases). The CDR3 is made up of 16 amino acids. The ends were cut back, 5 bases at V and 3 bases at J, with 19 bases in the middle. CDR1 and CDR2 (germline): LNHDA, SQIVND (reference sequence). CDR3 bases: TGTGCCAGTAGTCCCCGGGACTCCTATTGGGACACTGAAGCTTTCTTT. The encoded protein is CASSPRDSYWDTEAFF.